These 14 T cell receptor beta chains share one sample of origin, sequenced in a study of T cell changes during pregnancy in multiple sclerosis. Generated by immunoSEQ multiplex PCR, the TCRdb table keeps only in-frame clones and is missing some. The sample holds 56,000 or so clones, about nine tenths seen once. This material consisted of CD4+ T cells from peripheral blood mononuclear cells, taken in the third trimester of pregnancy. All receptors come from a female donor with multiple sclerosis, enrolled in a pregnancy study.

The chain uses TRBV7-2 and TRBJ2-7, with D possibly being TRBD1 (6 bases). Germline values: CDR1 SGHTA, CDR2 FQGNSA. Trimming removed 1 base from V and 2 bases from J, with 12 bases in between. The CDR3 length is 15 residues. The CDR3 loop reads CASSLDFKGAYEQYF. As DNA, the CDR3 is TGTGCCAGCAGCTTAGATTTTAAGGGGGCCTACGAGCAGTACTTC.

The chain joins TRBV9 to TRBJ2-5; D possibly corresponds to TRBD2 (6 bases). Germline assignment: CDR1 SGDLS and CDR2 YYNGEE. The CDR3 length is 14 residues. V shed 4 bases and J shed 3 bases, with 13 bases lying between them. CDR3 DNA: TGTGCCAGCAGCCGGGACTTAAGTAAAGAGACCCAGTACTTC. Amino acid sequence: CASSRDLSKETQYF.

The gene calls are TRBV7-9 and TRBJ2-2, with a possible D match to TRBD1 (6 bases). Between the trimmed V and J ends, which lost 1 base and 3 bases, there was a span of 12 bases. Germline values: CDR1 SEHNR, CDR2 FQNEAQ (reference sequence). The CDR3 is 16 amino acids. CDR3 sequence reads: CASSLGTAGDTGELFF. CDR3 nucleotides: TGTGCCAGCAGCTTAGGCACCGCAGGGGACACCGGGGAGCTGTTTTTT.

This clone was seen only once. The chain uses TRBV9 and TRBJ1-5, with 7 bases lining up with TRBD1. V was pared by 0 bases and J by 0 bases, with 6 bases of the junction left unmatched. The CDR3 totals 17 residues. Germline lookup yields CDR1 SGDLS and CDR2 YYNGEE. The chain's CDR3 is CASSVGDSSYSNQPQHF. The CDR3, as DNA: TGTGCCAGCAGCGTAGGGGACAGCAGCTATAGCAATCAGCCCCAGCATTTT.

J is TRBJ2-7 and V is TRBV5-1; TRBD1 agrees at 7 bases. CDR3 length: 17 residues. Germline V lookup: CDR1 SGHRS, CDR2 YFSETQ. J gave up 4 bases and V 4 bases, and 17 bases lay outside the gene matches. DNA of the CDR3: TGCGCCAGCAGCAACCCGACAGGGATCGGCTTGTTTTACGAGCAGTACTTC. It specifies CASSNPTGIGLFYEQYF.

The chain couples TRBV30 to TRBJ1-2, with a tentative D call TRBD1 (5 bases). V lost 5 bases, J lost 8 bases, and 15 bases lay in between. Per germline, CDR1 GTSNPN and CDR2 SVGIG (reference sequence). The CDR3 runs 12 residues. CDR3 coding DNA: TGTGCCTGGCGACGAAGGGGTGGGGGCTACACCTTC. Protein: CAWRRRGGGYTF.

J is TRBJ2-3 and V is TRBV19; D is possibly TRBD2 (5 bases). V gave up 3 bases and J gave up 6 bases, with 16 bases separating them. CDR3 size: 15 residues. Germline-derived CDR1 and CDR2 are LNHDA and SQIVND (reference sequence). The CDR3 here is CASSIGGGRFDTQYF. The CDR3 DNA reads as TGTGCCAGTAGTATTGGTGGCGGGCGTTTTGATACGCAGTATTTT.

This chain connects TRBV18 to TRBJ2-5; 7 bases line up with TRBD1. Germline V gives CDR1 KGHSH, CDR2 LQKENI. The J segment lost 5 bases and the V segment lost 3 bases, leaving 6 bases of the junction unmatched. CDR3 length: 14 amino acids. DNA for the CDR3: TGTGCCAGCTCACCTCCCTCGGACAGGGAGACCCAGTACTTC. This sequence encodes CASSPPSDRETQYF.

The V call is TRBV5-6, the J call TRBJ1-3; D is possibly TRBD1 (5 bases). Deletions cut 4 bases from V and 2 bases from J, with 10 bases between. Germline V lookup: CDR1 SGHDT, CDR2 YYEEEE. The CDR3 sequence is 14 residues long. The CDR3: CASSVTGAGNTIYF. Written as DNA, the CDR3 is TGTGCCAGCAGCGTCACGGGGGCTGGAAACACCATATATTTT.

The J gene is TRBJ2-7, the V gene TRBV6-5, with TRBD2 as a possible D gene (5 bases). V gave up 6 bases and J gave up 0 bases, with 12 bases separating them. The length of the CDR3 is 14 residues. Germline V lookup: CDR1 MNHEY, CDR2 SVGAGI. The CDR3, as DNA: TGTGCCAGCAGAAAGAGCGGTAGCTCCTACGAGCAGTACTTC. This translates into CASRKSGSSYEQYF.

The V and J genes are TRBV21-1 and TRBJ1-1. TRBV21-1 is a pseudogene. The CDR3 is 14 amino acids. CDR3 nucleotides: TGTGCCAGCAGCCTTAGGGGGGGTGACACTGAAGCTTTCTTT. Protein: CASSLRGGDTEAFF.

This clone was detected once. V and J are TRBV14 and TRBJ2-1, with TRBD2 matching over 8 bases. The CDR3 is 13 amino acids. The J segment lost 10 bases and the V segment lost 4 bases, leaving 6 bases of the junction unmatched. The germline CDR1 and CDR2 sequences are SGHDN and FVKESK. CDR3 sequence (DNA): TGTGCCAGCAGCCGACGGGGGGGCCAGGAGCAGTTCTTC. Protein: CASSRRGGQEQFF.

The gene calls are TRBV5-1 and TRBJ2-3; D gene uncertain. Trimming took 0 bases from V and 4 from J, leaving 15 bases between them. From germline, CDR1 is SGHRS and CDR2 YFSETQ. The CDR3 length is 16 residues. The CDR3 is CASSLEAFRASDTQYF. DNA for the CDR3: TGCGCCAGCAGCTTGGAGGCGTTCAGAGCGTCAGATACGCAGTATTTT.

This clone was seen a few times. The CDR3 DNA reads as TGTGCCAGCACGAGCGGGGTAGCGAACACCGGGGAGCTGTTTTTT. Protein: CASTSGVANTGELFF. The chain is built from TRBV2 and TRBJ2-2, with 7 nucleotides matching TRBD2. In germline, CDR1 is SNHLY, CDR2 FYNNEI. J was trimmed by 0 bases and V by 7 bases; bases with no gene match: 5. CDR3 size: 15 residues.